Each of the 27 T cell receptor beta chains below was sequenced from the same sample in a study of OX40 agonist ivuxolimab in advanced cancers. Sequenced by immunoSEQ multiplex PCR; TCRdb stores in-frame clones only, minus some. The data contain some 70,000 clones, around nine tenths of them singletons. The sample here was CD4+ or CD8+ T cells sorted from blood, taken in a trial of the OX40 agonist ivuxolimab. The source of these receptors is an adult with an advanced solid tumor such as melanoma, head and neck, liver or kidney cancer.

The CDR3 protein is CASRDSGRAAYEQYF. The CDR3 DNA reads TGTGCCAGCAGGGATAGCGGGAGGGCCGCCTACGAGCAGTACTTC. The genes are TRBV28 and TRBJ2-7; 11 nucleotides line up with TRBD2. The V gene end was trimmed by 6 bases and the J gene end by 2 bases; junction bases not matched to a gene: 6. Per germline, CDR1 MDHEN and CDR2 SYDVKM. CDR3 length: 15 residues.

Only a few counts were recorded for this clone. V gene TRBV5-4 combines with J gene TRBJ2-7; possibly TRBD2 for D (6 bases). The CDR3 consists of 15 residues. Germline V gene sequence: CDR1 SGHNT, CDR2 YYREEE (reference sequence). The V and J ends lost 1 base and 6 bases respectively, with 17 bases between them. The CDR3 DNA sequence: TGTGCCAGCAGCTTGTCTGCGGACCGGGGAGGCGAGCAGTACTTC. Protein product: CASSLSADRGGEQYF.

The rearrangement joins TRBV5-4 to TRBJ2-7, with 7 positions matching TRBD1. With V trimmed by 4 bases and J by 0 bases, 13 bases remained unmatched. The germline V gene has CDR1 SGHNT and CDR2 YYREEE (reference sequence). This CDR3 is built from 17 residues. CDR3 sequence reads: CASSHELTGEASYEQYF. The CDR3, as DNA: TGTGCCAGCAGCCACGAACTTACAGGGGAAGCCTCCTACGAGCAGTACTTC.

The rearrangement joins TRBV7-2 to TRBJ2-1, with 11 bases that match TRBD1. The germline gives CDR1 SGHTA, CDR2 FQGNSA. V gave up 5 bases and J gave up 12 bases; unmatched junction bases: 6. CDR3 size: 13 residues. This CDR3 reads CASSTPGQGVQFF. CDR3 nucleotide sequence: TGTGCCAGCAGCACCCCGGGACAGGGGGTGCAGTTCTTC.

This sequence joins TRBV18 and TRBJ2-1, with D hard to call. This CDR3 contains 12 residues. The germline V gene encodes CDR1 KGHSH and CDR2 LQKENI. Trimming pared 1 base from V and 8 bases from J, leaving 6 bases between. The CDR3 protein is CASSPRDYEQFF. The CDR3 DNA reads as TGTGCCAGCTCACCACGGGATTATGAGCAGTTCTTC.

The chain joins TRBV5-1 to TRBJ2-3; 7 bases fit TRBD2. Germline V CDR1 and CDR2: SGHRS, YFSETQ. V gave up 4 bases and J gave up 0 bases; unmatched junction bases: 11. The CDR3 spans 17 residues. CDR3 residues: CASSGQAGPSSTDTQYF. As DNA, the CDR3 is TGCGCCAGCAGCGGACAAGCGGGGCCATCGAGCACAGATACGCAGTATTTT.

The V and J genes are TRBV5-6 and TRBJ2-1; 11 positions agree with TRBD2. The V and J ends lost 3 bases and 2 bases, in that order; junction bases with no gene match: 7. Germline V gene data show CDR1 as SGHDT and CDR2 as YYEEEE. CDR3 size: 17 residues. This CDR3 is CASSSTRGLAAYNEQFF. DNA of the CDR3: TGTGCCAGCAGCTCGACCCGGGGACTAGCGGCCTACAATGAGCAGTTCTTC. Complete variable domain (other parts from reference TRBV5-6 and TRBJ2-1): DAGVTQSPTHLIKTRGQQVTLRCSPKSGHDTVSWYQQALGQGPQFIFQYYEEEERQRGNFPDRFSGHQFPNYSSELNVNALLLGDSALYLCASSSTRGLAAYNEQFFGPGTRLTVL.

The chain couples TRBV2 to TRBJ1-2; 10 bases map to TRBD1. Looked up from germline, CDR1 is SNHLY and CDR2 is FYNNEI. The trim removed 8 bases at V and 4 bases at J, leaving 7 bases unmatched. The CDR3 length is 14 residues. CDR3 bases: TGTGCCAGCGCCCCGGGGGACAGGGGCTATGGCTACACCTTC. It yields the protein CASAPGDRGYGYTF.

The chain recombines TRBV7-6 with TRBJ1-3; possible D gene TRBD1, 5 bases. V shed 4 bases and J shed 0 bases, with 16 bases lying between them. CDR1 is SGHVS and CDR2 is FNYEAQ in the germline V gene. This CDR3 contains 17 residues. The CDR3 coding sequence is TGTGCCAGCAGCTACCGACTCCCGGGGGGCTCTGGAAACACCATATATTTT. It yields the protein CASSYRLPGGSGNTIYF.

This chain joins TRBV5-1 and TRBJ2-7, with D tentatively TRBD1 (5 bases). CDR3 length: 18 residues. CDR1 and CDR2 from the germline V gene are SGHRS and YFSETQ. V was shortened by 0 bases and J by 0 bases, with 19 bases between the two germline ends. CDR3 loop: CASSLAGFLRQGSYEQYF. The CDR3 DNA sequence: TGCGCCAGCAGCTTGGCCGGGTTTTTACGGCAGGGCTCCTACGAGCAGTACTTC.

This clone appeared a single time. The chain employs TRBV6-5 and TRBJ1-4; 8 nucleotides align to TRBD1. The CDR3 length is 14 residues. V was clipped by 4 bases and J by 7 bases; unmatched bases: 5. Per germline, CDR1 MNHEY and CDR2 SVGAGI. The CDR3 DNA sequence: TGTGCCAGCAGTTTTACAGGGGGTAGTGAAAAACTGTTTTTT. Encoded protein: CASSFTGGSEKLFF.

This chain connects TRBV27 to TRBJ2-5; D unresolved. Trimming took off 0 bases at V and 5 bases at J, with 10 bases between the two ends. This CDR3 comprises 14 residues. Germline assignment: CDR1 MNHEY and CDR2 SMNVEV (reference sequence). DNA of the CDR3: TGTGCCAGCAGTTTATCGGTGGGCAGGGAGACCCAGTACTTC. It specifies CASSLSVGRETQYF.

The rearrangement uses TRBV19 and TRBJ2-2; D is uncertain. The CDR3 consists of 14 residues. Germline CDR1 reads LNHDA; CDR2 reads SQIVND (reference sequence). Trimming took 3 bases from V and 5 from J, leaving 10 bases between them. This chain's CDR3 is CASSIQTRTGELFF. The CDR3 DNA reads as TGTGCCAGTAGTATCCAGACTCGTACCGGGGAGCTGTTTTTT.

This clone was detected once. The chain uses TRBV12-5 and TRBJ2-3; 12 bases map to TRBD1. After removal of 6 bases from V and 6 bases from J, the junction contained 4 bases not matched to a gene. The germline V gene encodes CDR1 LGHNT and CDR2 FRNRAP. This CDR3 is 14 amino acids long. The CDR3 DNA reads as TGTGCTAGTGGACCGGGACAGGGGGCCGATACGCAGTATTTT. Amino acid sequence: CASGPGQGADTQYF.

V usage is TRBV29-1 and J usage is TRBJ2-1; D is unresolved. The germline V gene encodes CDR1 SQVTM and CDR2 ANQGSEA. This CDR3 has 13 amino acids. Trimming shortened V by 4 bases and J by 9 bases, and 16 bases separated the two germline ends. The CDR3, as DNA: TGCAGCGTTGGTCAGACCGACGGTTCTGAGCAGTTCTTC. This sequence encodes CSVGQTDGSEQFF.

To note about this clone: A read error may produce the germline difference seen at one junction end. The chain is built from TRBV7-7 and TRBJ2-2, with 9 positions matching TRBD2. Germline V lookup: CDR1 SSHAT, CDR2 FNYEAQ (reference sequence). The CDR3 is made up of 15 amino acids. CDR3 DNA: TGTGCCAGCAGATTAGCGGGAGATAGTACCGGGGAGCTGTTTTTT. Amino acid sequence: CASRLAGDSTGELFF.

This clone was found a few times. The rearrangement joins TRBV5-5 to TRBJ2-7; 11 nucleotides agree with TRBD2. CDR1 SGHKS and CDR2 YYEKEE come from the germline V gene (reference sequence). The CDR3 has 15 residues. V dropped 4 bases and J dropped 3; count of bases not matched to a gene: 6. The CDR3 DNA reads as TGTGCCAGCAGCACGCCCACTAGCGGGGGCTACGAGCAGTACTTC. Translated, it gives CASSTPTSGGYEQYF. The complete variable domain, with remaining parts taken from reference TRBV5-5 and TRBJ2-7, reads DAGVTQSPTHLIKTRGQQVTLRCSPISGHKSVSWYQQVLGQGPQFIFQYYEKEERGRGNFPDRFSARQFPNYSSELNVNALLLGDSALYLCASSTPTSGGYEQYFGPGTRLTVT.

CDR3 in DNA: TGTGCCAGCTCCCGGCGCGAGGTCTCCCGGGGTGAAAAACTGTTTTTT. As protein: CASSRREVSRGEKLFF. The rearrangement links TRBV18 to TRBJ1-4; D is uncertain. The germline V gene has CDR1 KGHSH and CDR2 LQKENI. Deletions cut 6 bases from V and 7 bases from J, with 21 bases between. The CDR3 consists of 16 residues.

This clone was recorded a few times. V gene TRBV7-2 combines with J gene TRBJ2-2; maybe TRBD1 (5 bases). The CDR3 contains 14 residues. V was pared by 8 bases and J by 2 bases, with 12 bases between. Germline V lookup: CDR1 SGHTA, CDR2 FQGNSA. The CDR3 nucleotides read TGTGCCAGCCGGACACTTGGCAACACCGGGGAGCTGTTTTTT. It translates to CASRTLGNTGELFF.

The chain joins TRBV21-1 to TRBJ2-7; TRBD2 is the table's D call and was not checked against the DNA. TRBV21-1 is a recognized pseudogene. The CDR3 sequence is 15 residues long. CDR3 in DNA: TGTGCCAGCAGCAATAGCGGCGGGGAAGACTACGAGCAGTACTTC. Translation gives CASSNSGGEDYEQYF.

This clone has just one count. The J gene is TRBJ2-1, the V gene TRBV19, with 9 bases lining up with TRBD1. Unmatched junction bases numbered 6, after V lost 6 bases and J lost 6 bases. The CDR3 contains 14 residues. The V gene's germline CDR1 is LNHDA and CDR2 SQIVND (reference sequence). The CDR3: CASRGDRVGNEQFF. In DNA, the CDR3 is TGTGCCAGTAGGGGGGACAGGGTGGGCAATGAGCAGTTCTTC.

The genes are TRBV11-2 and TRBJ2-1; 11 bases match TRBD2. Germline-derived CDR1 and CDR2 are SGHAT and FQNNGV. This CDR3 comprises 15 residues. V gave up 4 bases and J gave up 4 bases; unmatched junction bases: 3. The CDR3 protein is CASSSSSGRYNEQFF. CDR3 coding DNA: TGTGCCAGCAGCTCTTCTAGCGGGAGGTACAATGAGCAGTTCTTC.

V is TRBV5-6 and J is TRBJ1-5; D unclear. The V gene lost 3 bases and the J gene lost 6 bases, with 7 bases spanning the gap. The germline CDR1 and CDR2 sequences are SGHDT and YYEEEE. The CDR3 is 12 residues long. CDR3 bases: TGTGCCAGCAGCTCGGCAGGTCAGCCCCAGCATTTT. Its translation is CASSSAGQPQHF.

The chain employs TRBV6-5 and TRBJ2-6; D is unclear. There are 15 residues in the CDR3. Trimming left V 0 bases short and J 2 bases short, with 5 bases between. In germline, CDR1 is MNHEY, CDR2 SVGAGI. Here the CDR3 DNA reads TGTGCCAGCAGTTACTCTTTTACTGGGGCCAACGTCCTGACTTTC. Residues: CASSYSFTGANVLTF.

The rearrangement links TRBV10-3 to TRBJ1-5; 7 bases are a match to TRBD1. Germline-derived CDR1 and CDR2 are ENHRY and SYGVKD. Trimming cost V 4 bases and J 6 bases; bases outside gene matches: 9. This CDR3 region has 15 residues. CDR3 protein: CAISVSQGTGQPQHF. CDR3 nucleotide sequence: TGTGCCATCAGTGTCTCACAGGGGACGGGTCAGCCCCAGCATTTT.

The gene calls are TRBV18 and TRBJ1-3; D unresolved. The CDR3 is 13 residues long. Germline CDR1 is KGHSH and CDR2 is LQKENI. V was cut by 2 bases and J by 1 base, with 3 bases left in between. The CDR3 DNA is TGTGCCAGCTCACCATATTCTGGAAACACCATATATTTT. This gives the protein CASSPYSGNTIYF. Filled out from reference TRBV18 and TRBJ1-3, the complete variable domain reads NAGVMQNPRHLVRRRGQEARLRCSPMKGHSHVYWYRQLPEEGLKFMVYLQKENIIDESGMPKERFSAEFPKEGPSILRIQQVVRGDSAAYFCASSPYSGNTIYFGEGSWLTVV.

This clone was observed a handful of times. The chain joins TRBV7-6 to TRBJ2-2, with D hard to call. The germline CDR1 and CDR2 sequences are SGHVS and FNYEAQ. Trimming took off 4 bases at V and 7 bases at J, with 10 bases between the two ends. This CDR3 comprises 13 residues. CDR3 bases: TGTGCCAGCAGCTCTGTGAGATTCGGGGAGCTGTTTTTT. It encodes CASSSVRFGELFF. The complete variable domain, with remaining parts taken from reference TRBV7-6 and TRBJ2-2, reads GAGVSQSPRYKVTKRGQDVALRCDPISGHVSLYWYRQALGQGPEFLTYFNYEAQQDKSGLPNDRFSAERPEGSISTLTIQRTEQRDSAMYRCASSSVRFGELFFGEGSRLTVL.